A selection of T cell receptor beta chains follows, all from one sample in a study of T cell responses to AZD1222 COVID-19 vaccine. TCRdb keeps only in-frame clones here, not all; method: immunoSEQ multiplex PCR. Here the sample spans 40,000 to 65,000 clones, about four fifths being singletons. Here the sequenced sample was peripheral blood, taken on day 0 of AZD1222 vaccination. The receptors were sampled from an adult in good health. CDR3s include the opening cysteine and the closing phenylalanine or tryptophan. The order of the fields is J gene, V gene, D gene, clone size, CDR3 DNA, CDR3 protein. A D gene is named only where the DNA matches it firmly. Not every row has a clone size; where given, it reads once, few, many or a size class.

>TRBJ2-5|TRBV7-9|NA|NA
TGTGCCAGCAGCTTAAGGGTATTAGAGACCCAGTACTTC
CASSLRVLETQYF
>TRBJ2-2|TRBV4-1|NA|NA
TGCGCCAGCAGCCTCGGGACTAACACCGGGGAGCTGTTTTTT
CASSLGTNTGELFF
>TRBJ2-1|TRBV5-4|NA|NA
TGTGCCAGCAGCCTGAGAGACACCGGCAATGAGCAGTTCTTC
CASSLRDTGNEQFF
>TRBJ1-2|TRBV28|TRBD1|NA
TGTGCCAGCAATCATGTTTCCGGGACAGGTGGCTACACCTTC
CASNHVSGTGGYTF
>TRBJ1-6|TRBV7-3|NA|NA
TGTGCCAGCAGCTTAACGGGACGGAGTAATTCACCCCTCCACTTT
CASSLTGRSNSPLHF
>TRBJ2-5|TRBV18|NA|NA
TGTGCCAGCTCACCCGGGTCTCAAGAGACCCAGTACTTC
CASSPGSQETQYF
>TRBJ1-1|TRBV7-2|NA|many
TGTGCCAGCAGCTTAGAGGGGGACACTGAAGCTTTCTTT
CASSLEGDTEAFF
>TRBJ2-7|TRBV2|NA|NA
TGTGCCAGCAGTATACAGGGAGGATTCTCCTACGAGCAGTACTTC
CASSIQGGFSYEQYF
>TRBJ2-2|TRBV14|NA|once
TGTGCCAGCAGCCAACTCGGCGGGGAGCTGTTTTTT
CASSQLGGELFF
>TRBJ1-2|TRBV10-1|TRBD1|NA
TGCGCCAGCAGTGAGACACCCAGACAGGGTGGATGGTATGGCTACACCTTC
CASSETPRQGGWYGYTF
>TRBJ2-1|TRBV19|NA|NA
TGTGCCAGTAGTATTGGAGGGAACTCCTACAATGAGCAGTTCTTC
CASSIGGNSYNEQFF
>TRBJ2-3|TRBV7-3|TRBD1|NA
TGTGCCAGCAGCCTGGACAGGGTTACAGATACGCAGTATTTT
CASSLDRVTDTQYF
>TRBJ2-7|TRBV3-1/TRBV3-2|NA|NA
TGTGCCAGCAGCCAAAGGGCAAGGGTCTACGAGCAGTACTTC
CASSQRARVYEQYF
>TRBJ2-7|TRBV10-2|NA|few
TGCGCCAGCAGTCCAACCGACAAGCCCTACGAGCAGTACTTC
CASSPTDKPYEQYF
>TRBJ2-2|TRBV5-4|NA|few
TGTGCCAGCAGCTTGAAGGGCACCGGGGAGCTGTTTTTT
CASSLKGTGELFF
>TRBJ2-3|TRBV7-9|TRBD1|NA
TGTGCCAGCAGCCGGGGACAGAGCACAGATACGCAGTATTTT
CASSRGQSTDTQYF
>TRBJ2-7|TRBV5-1|TRBD2|few
TGCGCCAGCAGCTTGAGGTTTGCTAGCGGGAGCTCCTACGAGCAGTACTTC
CASSLRFASGSSYEQYF
>TRBJ1-3|TRBV6-1|NA|NA
TGTGCCAGCAGTGAATCGGTGTGGGGGGGAAACACCATATATTTT
CASSESVWGGNTIYF
>TRBJ1-5|TRBV19|TRBD1|NA
TGTGCCAGTAGGACGGACAGGGCTAGCAATCAGCCCCAGCATTTT
CASRTDRASNQPQHF
>TRBJ2-7|TRBV12-3/TRBV12-4|NA|once
TGTGCCAGCAGTTTAAGTGTTGGCGAGCAGTACTTC
CASSLSVGEQYF
>TRBJ1-2|TRBV19|TRBD1|NA
TGTGCCAGTGGGAGGGACAGCGGCTATGGCTACACCTTC
CASGRDSGYGYTF
>TRBJ2-7|TRBV7-6|TRBD2|once
TGTGCCAGCAGCCCCACGACTAGCGGGAGCTACGAGCAGTACTTC
CASSPTTSGSYEQYF
>TRBJ1-1|TRBV7-6|NA|NA
TGTGCCAGCAGCTTAGAGATTCAGGGTGAAGCTTTCTTT
CASSLEIQGEAFF
>TRBJ1-3|TRBV5-1|TRBD1|NA
TGCGCCAGCAGCTTAAGTTTCGGACAGGGAAGTGGAAACACCATATATTTT
CASSLSFGQGSGNTIYF
>TRBJ2-1|TRBV21-1|NA|NA
TGTGCCAGCAGCAACAAGTTAGTTCAGCGGGACCGACCCTACAATGAGCAGTTCTTC
CASSNKLVQRDRPYNEQFF
>TRBJ2-7|TRBV2|NA|few
TGTGCCAGCACCATCGAATCTGGTCCCTACGAGCAGTACTTC
CASTIESGPYEQYF
>TRBJ2-3|TRBV11-3|NA|NA
TGTGCCAGCAGCTTGGGCTTCGCAGATACGCAGTATTTT
CASSLGFADTQYF
>TRBJ2-3|TRBV30|TRBD2|NA
TGTGCCTGGATAGTGGAAGCGGGAGGGGCCGCAGATACGCAGTATTTT
CAWIVEAGGAADTQYF
>TRBJ2-7|TRBV2|TRBD2|NA
TGTGCCAGCAGAGCGGCATTAGCGGGAGTAAACGAGCAGTACTTC
CASRAALAGVNEQYF
>TRBJ2-5|TRBV11-3|NA|NA
TGTGCCAGCAGCTTGGGCAGGGAAGAGACCCAGTACTTC
CASSLGREETQYF
>TRBJ2-1|TRBV7-2|TRBD1|few
TGTGCCAGCAGCTTAGTAGGGACAGGGAACTACAATGAGCAGTTCTTC
CASSLVGTGNYNEQFF
>TRBJ2-3|TRBV11-3|NA|NA
TGTGCCAGCAGCCACTCCCCTAACGGGGTAGATACGCAGTATTTT
CASSHSPNGVDTQYF
>TRBJ2-4|TRBV5-1|NA|NA
TGCGCCAGCAGCTTGGCCGGCGCGGTGAACATTCAGTACTTC
CASSLAGAVNIQYF
>TRBJ1-5|TRBV5-6|NA|NA
TGTGCCAGCAGCTTGTACAGCAATCAGCCCCAGCATTTT
CASSLYSNQPQHF
>TRBJ2-3|TRBV5-5|TRBD2|NA
TGTGCCAGCAGCCAAGCGGGGGGGACAGATACGCAGTATTTT
CASSQAGGTDTQYF
>TRBJ2-7|TRBV7-2|TRBD2|NA
TGTGCCAGCAGCGGACAACGGGGGGGTTCCTACGAGCAGTACTTC
CASSGQRGGSYEQYF
>TRBJ2-3|TRBV3-1/TRBV3-2|NA|few
TGTGCCAGCAGTCCAGTCGGCACCACAGGCGCGGATACGCAGTATTTT
CASSPVGTTGADTQYF
>TRBJ1-1|TRBV19|NA|few
TGTGCCAGTAGCGTTCAGGGGAGAGGCACTGAAGCTTTCTTT
CASSVQGRGTEAFF
>TRBJ2-7|TRBV7-2|TRBD2|NA
TGTGCCAGCAGCTACGCGGGAGAAGGGGACGAGCAGTACTTC
CASSYAGEGDEQYF
>TRBJ2-1|TRBV7-2|TRBD2|NA
TGTGCCAGCAGCTTAGCTAGCGGGGTTCAGGAGCAGTTCTTC
CASSLASGVQEQFF
>TRBJ2-2|TRBV5-1|TRBD1|NA
TGCGCCAGCAGCTTGGCCGGGACAGGGGTCACCGGGGAGCTGTTTTTT
CASSLAGTGVTGELFF
>TRBJ1-2|TRBV30|NA|NA
TGTGCCTGGAGTGAGGGTTTCTATGGCTACACCTTC
CAWSEGFYGYTF
>TRBJ1-2|TRBV6-6|NA|NA
TGTGCCAGCAGTTACGACCTTAAAGTCTACACCTTC
CASSYDLKVYTF
>TRBJ2-7|TRBV6-1|NA|NA
TGTGCCAGCAGTGAAGGGATCCCGGGGCCCGAGCAGTACTTC
CASSEGIPGPEQYF
>TRBJ2-7|TRBV5-6|NA|NA
TGTGCCAGCAGCTTGCGGGACCGAGCCTACGAGCAGTACTTC
CASSLRDRAYEQYF
>TRBJ1-1|TRBV13|NA|NA
TGTGCCAGCAGCTTCCGACAGGCTGGGGTCAACACTGAAGCTTTCTTT
CASSFRQAGVNTEAFF
>TRBJ1-3|TRBV10-3|TRBD1|NA
TGTGCCATTACCGAGGGACAGGCGCGAACTGGAAACACCATATATTTT
CAITEGQARTGNTIYF
>TRBJ2-2|TRBV7-2|TRBD2|NA
TGTGCCAGCAGCCAACGCAGCGGGAGTATCACCGGGGAGCTGTTTTTT
CASSQRSGSITGELFF
>TRBJ2-3|TRBV6-6|TRBD2|NA
TGTGCCAGCAGTTACTCAGTTAGCGGGATCGCAGATACGCAGTATTTT
CASSYSVSGIADTQYF
>TRBJ2-3|TRBV3-1/TRBV3-2|NA|NA
TGTGCCAGCAGCCACCAGGGTTACACAGATACGCAGTATTTT
CASSHQGYTDTQYF
>TRBJ1-5|TRBV28|NA|NA
TGTGCCAGCAGTCCAGGTCGGGAACAGCCCCAGCATTTT
CASSPGREQPQHF
>TRBJ2-3|TRBV19|NA|NA
TGTGCCAGTAGTATAGAGGACCGCCGAGACTACACAGATACGCAGTATTTT
CASSIEDRRDYTDTQYF
>TRBJ1-4|TRBV6-1|NA|NA
TGTGCCAGCAGTGAAGTTGCAGGAGTTAATGAAAAACTGTTTTTT
CASSEVAGVNEKLFF